This is a list of T cell receptor beta chains from one sample in a study of T-cell reconstitution after alpha-beta-depleted transplantation in children. TCRdb re-called the PCR reads with MiXCR, one entry per CDR3 protein. The table lists 260,000 or so distinct CDR3 sequences, 12% of them singletons. The sample here was PBMCs from the stem cell graft donor, taken from the stem cell graft. Receptors were obtained from a human donor who donated a stem cell graft to a child with acute lymphoblastic leukemia. Both conserved end residues are part of each CDR3. A D gene is named only where the DNA matches it firmly. Not all rows give a size; the values are once, few, many and, for expanded clones, a class.

>TRBJ2-2|TRBV9|many|TRBD1
TGTGCCAGCAGTAACCCGAGGGGGCAGTTTAACACCGGGGAGCTGTTTTTT
CASSNPRGQFNTGELFF
>TRBJ1-5|TRBV12-3/TRBV12-4|-|-
TGTGCCAGCAAGATGGGGGCCGGTATCAATCAGCCCCAGCATTTT
CASKMGAGINQPQHF
>TRBJ2-7|TRBV2|many|-
TGTGCCAGCAGTGAAGGGCATGGGTCATCCTACGAGCAGTACTTC
CASSEGHGSSYEQYF
>TRBJ2-1|TRBV9|many|TRBD2
TGTGCCAGCAGCGTAAGTGGGAGGGCGGGTAATGAGCAGTTCTTC
CASSVSGRAGNEQFF
>TRBJ1-1|TRBV7-9|many|-
TGTGCCAGCAGATTCGATCCAGACGAAGCTTTCTTT
CASRFDPDEAFF
>TRBJ2-6|TRBV9|many|-
TGTGCCAGCAGCACTTCGTCTGGGGCCAACGTCCTGACTTTC
CASSTSSGANVLTF
>TRBJ2-4|TRBV12-3/TRBV12-4|many|-
TGTGCCAGCAGCCCCGTGGGGGAAAACATTCAGTACTTC
CASSPVGENIQYF
>TRBJ1-1|TRBV5-1|many|TRBD1
TGCGCCAGCAGCCGTCAAACAGGGGCGAACACTGAAGCTTTCTTT
CASSRQTGANTEAFF
>TRBJ2-1|TRBV6-2/TRBV6-3|many|TRBD1
TGTGCCAGCAGCCCCTCAGGGGGCTCCTACAATGAGCAGTTCTTC
CASSPSGGSYNEQFF
>TRBJ2-4|TRBV28|many|-
TGTGCCAGCAGTACCTCGGGGATGATTCAGTACTTC
CASSTSGMIQYF
>TRBJ2-1|TRBV29-1|many|-
TGCAGCGTTGAAGGTAATTCGGGAGCACCCTACAATGAGCAGTTCTTC
CSVEGNSGAPYNEQFF
>TRBJ1-5|TRBV7-2|many|-
TGTGCCAGCAGCACGCCCAGGGAGGATCAGCCCCAGCATTTT
CASSTPREDQPQHF
>TRBJ1-1|TRBV19|many|TRBD1
TGTGCCAGTAGTCGACAGGGGACCGGTGAAGCTTTCTTT
CASSRQGTGEAFF
>TRBJ2-3|TRBV4-1|many|TRBD2
TGCGCCAGCAGCCAGAGCGGGAGGGCCGACAGCACAGATACGCAGTATTTT
CASSQSGRADSTDTQYF
>TRBJ1-1|TRBV20-1|many|-
TGCAGTGCTCCCATAGGGCGGATAATGAACACTGAAGCTTTCTTT
CSAPIGRIMNTEAFF
>TRBJ2-2|TRBV28|many|TRBD2
TGTGCCAGCAGACAAACGCAGGGACTAGCGGGATCCACCGGGGAGCTGTTTTTT
CASRQTQGLAGSTGELFF
>TRBJ2-1|TRBV6-2/TRBV6-3|many|TRBD2
TGTGCCAGCAGTTACTCGAACAAGCGGGGAATCAATGAGCAGTTCTTC
CASSYSNKRGINEQFF
>TRBJ1-1|TRBV5-4|many|TRBD1
TGTGCCAGCAGCCCGGAATGGAAACAGGGGGAAGCTTTCTTT
CASSPEWKQGEAFF